Sequencing of this T cell receptor beta chain was carried out in a study of T cells after yellow fever vaccination. Overall study findings and caveats: The study re-detected most primary-vaccination clones after the booster (under 97% CD4, around 89% CD8). CD4 and CD8 compartments shared a small share of clonotypes. There was a possibility that FACS-sorted repertoires contained abundant clonotypes contaminating from the bulk population.

TCRdb reanalysed the 5' RACE reads using MiXCR and keeps one entry per CDR3 protein. Counted here are tens of thousands of distinct CDR3 sequences, 6.5% to 9% occurring once; the ten biggest clones make up approximately 34%. In its sample, this clonotype was seen many times. Its target is unknown. V gave up 7 bases and J gave up 2 bases; unmatched junction bases: 11. The CDR3 is 16 amino acids. This specimen consisted of CD8+ T cells sorted from PBMCs, obtained 15 days after the yellow fever booster vaccination. The V gene is TRBV23-1, the J gene TRBJ2-5; 9 positions match TRBD1. TRBV23-1 carries the ORF label, with uncertain function. The TCR was taken from a man aged 25-40 years who received the YFV17D yellow fever vaccine. CDR3 loop: CASTPPRDRAQETQYF. The CDR3 DNA reads TGCGCCAGCACGCCACCCCGGGACAGGGCACAAGAGACCCAGTACTTC.